Sequencing of this TCR beta chain was carried out in a study of CD8+ T cells in alopecia areata. Across the whole study: Treated patients were given oral tofacitinib, which was dosed at 5 to 10 mg twice daily.

With respect to this clone: Its antigen remains unknown.

Losses at the gene ends were 3 bases for V and 0 bases for J; bases not matched to a gene: 1. In germline, CDR1 is SGHDT, CDR2 YYEEEE. This CDR3 is 15 amino acids long. Reverse transcription of extracted RNA yielded cDNA, which provided the sequencing template. Some clones are missing from TCRdb's copy, which holds only in-frame ones; the method was immunoSEQ multiplex PCR. This sample has 65,000 to 70,000 clones, with approximately 60% found just once. Study findings and constraints: Sharing of TCR sequences between patients (possibly for HLA-related reasons) was less clear than in mice. Affected lesional scalp, above all in alopecia totalis/universalis, was more clonal than normal scalp.

The chain combines TRBV5-6 with TRBJ2-7; 12 bases are a match to TRBD2. The sample was CD8+ T cells sorted from blood, taken at week 0. This clonotype was sampled from a human donor with alopecia areata. As DNA, the CDR3 is TGTGCCAGCAGCTGGGGACTAGCGGGCTCCTACGAGCAGTACTTC. It yields the protein CASSWGLAGSYEQYF.